The 25 T cell receptor beta chains below all came from one sample that was sequenced in a study of T cell responses to AZD1222 COVID-19 vaccine (dated by TCRdb to the early 2020s). The time point label corresponds to: baseline before first vaccination. The protocol used for the library was the immunoSEQ multiplex PCR assay. Held by TCRdb, this immuneACCESS table contains in-frame sequences only and omits some clones. Under half of the omission traces to an unresolved V gene where checked; the cause of the rest is unknown. In all, the sample holds about 140,000 clones, and roughly 92% of those were seen once. Clones ranked in the top ten supply 1.1% to 1.5% of the sample. Material: peripheral blood, obtained on day 0 of AZD1222 vaccination. These receptor sequences come from an adult in good health.

The J gene is TRBJ2-7, the V gene TRBV19, with 7 bases that match TRBD1. The CDR3 length is 16 residues. V trimming: 2 bases; J trimming: 2 bases; junction bases outside the gene matches: 9. The germline gives CDR1 LNHDA, CDR2 SQIVND (reference sequence). In DNA, the CDR3 is TGTGCCAGTAGTATAATAGAACAGGGGTCCACCTACGAGCAGTACTTC. It yields the protein CASSIIEQGSTYEQYF.

The V gene is TRBV27, the J gene TRBJ1-5, with 11 bases lining up with TRBD1. CDR3 length: 15 amino acids. Losses at the gene ends were 6 bases for V and 3 bases for J; bases not matched to a gene: 4. Germline CDR1 reads MNHEY; CDR2 reads SMNVEV (reference sequence). Written as DNA, the CDR3 is TGTGCCAGCAGACTCGGACAGGGGGCCAATCAGCCCCAGCATTTT. Protein: CASRLGQGANQPQHF.

This rearrangement joins TRBV14 to TRBJ1-2; D is undetermined. Germline V gene data show CDR1 as SGHDN and CDR2 as FVKESK. The V end was cut by 4 bases, the J end by 5 bases, with 14 bases between. There are 14 residues in the CDR3. The CDR3: CASSLNREIYGYTF. The DNA of the CDR3 is TGTGCCAGCAGCCTGAACAGAGAAATATATGGCTACACCTTC.

V is TRBV5-1 and J is TRBJ2-5; D ambiguous. The CDR3 is 12 amino acids. Germline V gene sequence: CDR1 SGHRS, CDR2 YFSETQ. The V end was cut by 2 bases, the J end by 0 bases, with 2 bases between. The CDR3 DNA sequence: TGCGCCAGCAGCTTCGACCAAGAGACCCAGTACTTC. Amino acid sequence: CASSFDQETQYF.

The chain combines TRBV7-9 with TRBJ2-7; D unclear. V lost 1 base, J lost 0 bases, and 10 bases lay in between. There are 15 residues in the CDR3. Germline V lookup: CDR1 SEHNR, CDR2 FQNEAQ (reference sequence). CDR3 protein: CASSLGAILSYEQYF. The DNA for the CDR3 is TGTGCCAGCAGCTTAGGGGCGATACTCTCCTACGAGCAGTACTTC.

The chain is built from TRBV16 and TRBJ1-1; D is ambiguous. The germline V and J ends were trimmed by 4 bases and 0 bases, with 15 bases remaining between them. Germline V gene sequence: CDR1 KGHSY, CDR2 FQNENV. This CDR3 spans 16 amino acids. The CDR3 here is CASSPLWGAVNTEAFF. For the CDR3, the DNA is TGTGCCAGCAGCCCTCTCTGGGGAGCGGTGAACACTGAAGCTTTCTTT.

The gene calls are TRBV5-3 and TRBJ2-4; D unresolved. TRBV5-3 is an open reading frame whose function is uncertain. V lost 5 bases and J 5 bases, leaving 8 bases between the germline ends. The length of the CDR3 is 12 residues. The CDR3 nucleotides are TGTGCCAGAAGAGGTCAAGAAAACATTCAGTACTTC. Residues: CARRGQENIQYF.

This chain uses TRBV7-6 with TRBJ2-7; 8 nucleotides line up with TRBD1. With 5 bases clipped from V and 3 bases from J, the junction kept 21 bases outside the gene matches. The CDR3 totals 19 residues. CDR1 and CDR2 from the germline V gene are SGHVS and FNYEAQ. Here the CDR3 DNA reads TGTGCCAGCAGCCCCGAACCCGGACAGGGTGGCCCCAGTAACTACGAGCAGTACTTC. Its protein product is CASSPEPGQGGPSNYEQYF. Using reference TRBV7-6 and TRBJ2-7 for the parts outside the CDR3, the full variable domain is GAGVSQSPRYKVTKRGQDVALRCDPISGHVSLYWYRQALGQGPEFLTYFNYEAQQDKSGLPNDRFSAERPEGSISTLTIQRTEQRDSAMYRCASSPEPGQGGPSNYEQYFGPGTRLTVT.

The chain links TRBV11-3 to TRBJ2-6, with TRBD1 matching 8 bases. The CDR3 has 19 amino acids. J was trimmed by 2 bases and V by 5 bases; bases with no gene match: 14. Germline V gives CDR1 SGHNT, CDR2 YENEEA. The CDR3 protein is CASSPGQGARIAGANVLTF. CDR3 nucleotides: TGTGCCAGCAGCCCTGGCCAGGGGGCTCGGATAGCTGGGGCCAACGTCCTGACTTTC.

The rearrangement joins TRBV9 to TRBJ1-2; D gene ambiguous. Per germline, CDR1 SGDLS and CDR2 YYNGEE. The CDR3 contains 14 residues. V was shortened by 0 bases and J by 2 bases, with 8 bases between the two germline ends. DNA of the CDR3: TGTGCCAGCAGCGTAGCTCCGGAAAACTATGGCTACACCTTC. It codes for CASSVAPENYGYTF.

The CDR3 nucleotides are TGTGCCAGCAGCTTAGAAGCTAGCGTTACCGAGACCCAGTACTTC. It is translated as CASSLEASVTETQYF. The chain joins TRBV11-2 to TRBJ2-5; possibly TRBD2 for D (6 bases). The germline CDR1 and CDR2 sequences are SGHAT and FQNNGV. V lost 0 bases to trimming and J lost 5 bases, with 13 bases between them. The CDR3 totals 15 residues.

CDR3 sequence reads: CASSKEDGRLGVGAFF. CDR3 bases: TGTGCCAGCAGTAAGGAGGACGGTAGGCTTGGGGTCGGAGCTTTCTTT. The rearrangement joins TRBV2 to TRBJ1-1; D is unresolved. The length of the CDR3 is 16 residues. Trimming left V 5 bases short and J 10 bases short, with 26 bases between. The germline CDR1 and CDR2 sequences are SNHLY and FYNNEI. Based on the CDR3 plus reference TRBV2 and TRBJ1-1, the full variable domain is EPEVTQTPSHQVTQMGQEVILRCVPISNHLYFYWYRQILGQKVEFLVSFYNNEISEKSEIFDDQFSVERPDGSNFTLKIRSTKLEDSAMYFCASSKEDGRLGVGAFFGQGTRLTVV.

The CDR3 sequence: CASSLMDKAGYYEQYF. CDR3 nucleotides: TGTGCCAGCAGCTTAATGGACAAGGCAGGGTACTACGAGCAGTACTTC. The genes are TRBV11-2 and TRBJ2-7, with D perhaps matching TRBD1 (5 bases). Trimming stripped 2 bases from V and 3 bases from J, with 17 bases between. The CDR3 is 16 amino acids. Per the germline V gene, CDR1 is SGHAT and CDR2 is FQNNGV.

V usage is TRBV6-6 and J usage is TRBJ2-3; perhaps TRBD2 as D (6 bases). V was trimmed by 6 bases and J by 4 bases, leaving 14 bases between them. The CDR3 is 14 amino acids. The germline V gene has CDR1 MNHNY and CDR2 SVGAGI (reference sequence). The DNA for the CDR3 is TGTGCCAGCAGCCCTGCGGGGTCTCCAGATACGCAGTATTTT. It encodes CASSPAGSPDTQYF.

The J gene is TRBJ1-3, the V gene TRBV4-3; D is perhaps TRBD1 (5 bases). The V and J ends lost 4 bases and 5 bases respectively, with 9 bases between them. The CDR3 covers 13 residues. CDR1 LGHNA and CDR2 YSLEER come from the germline V gene. CDR3: CASSPGRRNTIYF. The CDR3 DNA reads as TGCGCCAGCAGCCCGGGGCGTCGAAACACCATATATTTT.

This rearrangement joins TRBV7-8 to TRBJ1-2, with D uncertain. The germline gives CDR1 SGHVS, CDR2 FQNEAQ. The CDR3 extends over 15 amino acids. Trimming removed 4 bases from V and 0 bases from J, with 12 bases in between. The CDR3 protein is CASSWSSQANYGYTF. As DNA, the CDR3 is TGTGCCAGCAGCTGGTCATCCCAGGCTAACTATGGCTACACCTTC.

This clone was observed a single time. This chain connects TRBV11-2 to TRBJ2-5; D gene ambiguous. Trimming took 3 bases from V and 4 from J, leaving 12 bases between them. Germline assignment: CDR1 SGHAT and CDR2 FQNNGV. The CDR3 extends over 14 amino acids. Written as DNA, the CDR3 is TGTGCCAGCAGCTTCGTGAGAATTGGAGAGACCCAGTACTTC. As protein: CASSFVRIGETQYF.

The chain recombines TRBV5-1 with TRBJ2-1; 10 bases map to TRBD2. From germline, CDR1 is SGHRS and CDR2 YFSETQ. The CDR3 extends over 17 amino acids. J gave up 4 bases and V 2 bases, and 9 bases lay outside the gene matches. CDR3 nucleotides: TGCGCCAGCAGCTTTGTGGAAGCGGGAGGGCGTTACAATGAGCAGTTCTTC. Residues: CASSFVEAGGRYNEQFF.

CDR3 region: CACRTLGNTEAFF. CDR3 nucleotide sequence: TGTGCCTGTCGGACTCTCGGGAACACTGAAGCTTTCTTT. The genes are TRBV30 and TRBJ1-1; D unclear. The germline V and J ends were trimmed by 6 bases and 1 base, with 12 bases remaining between them. The CDR3 is 13 amino acids. The germline V gene encodes CDR1 GTSNPN and CDR2 SVGIG (reference sequence).

The V gene is TRBV19, the J gene TRBJ2-1, with a possible D match to TRBD2 (6 bases). Trimming cost V 7 bases and J 5 bases, with 21 bases left between them. Germline lookup yields CDR1 LNHDA and CDR2 SQIVND (reference sequence). This CDR3 region has 16 residues. CDR3 in amino acids: CASTLRGRRVDNEQFF. The CDR3 DNA reads as TGTGCCAGTACCCTCCGGGGGAGGAGGGTTGACAATGAGCAGTTCTTC. The entire variable domain, with the rest obtained from reference TRBV19 and TRBJ2-1, is as follows: DGGITQSPKYLFRKEGQNVTLSCEQNLNHDAMYWYRQDPGQGLRLIYYSQIVNDFQKGDIAEGYSVSREKKESFPLTVTSAQKNPTAFYLCASTLRGRRVDNEQFFGPGTRLTVL.

The chain combines TRBV5-1 with TRBJ1-1; 10 positions agree with TRBD1. From germline, CDR1 is SGHRS and CDR2 YFSETQ. The CDR3 contains 14 residues. The junction had 11 bases not matched to a gene; V was cut back by 7 bases and J by 8 bases. The CDR3 DNA is TGCGCCAGCTCCCCGGACAGGGGGTTTGCCGAAGCTTTCTTT. Protein product: CASSPDRGFAEAFF. The variable domain in full, completed from reference TRBV5-1 and TRBJ1-1, reads KAGVTQTPRYLIKTRGQQVTLSCSPISGHRSVSWYQQTPGQGLQFLFEYFSETQRNKGNFPGRFSGRQFSNSRSEMNVSTLELGDSALYLCASSPDRGFAEAFFGQGTRLTVV.

The chain carries TRBV7-9 and TRBJ1-1; 7 bases are shared with TRBD1. Germline CDR1 reads SEHNR; CDR2 reads FQNEAQ (reference sequence). The CDR3 spans 13 residues. Germline trimming cut 1 base from V and 12 bases from J; bases unmatched to any gene: 8. As DNA, the CDR3 is TGTGCCAGCAGCTTAGAAGGGGGCATCGACTCTTTCTTT. This sequence encodes CASSLEGGIDSFF.

The chain couples TRBV6-1 to TRBJ1-3, with a tentative D call TRBD1 (5 bases). V was pared by 6 bases and J by 1 base, with 13 bases between. This CDR3 is 15 amino acids long. Germline V gene lookup returns CDR1 MNHNS and CDR2 SASEGT. In DNA, the CDR3 is TGTGCCAGCAGCTCTCCCGGGGGTTCTGGAAACACCATATATTTT. This encodes CASSSPGGSGNTIYF.

V usage is TRBV29-1 and J usage is TRBJ1-1; 7 bases map to TRBD1. In germline, CDR1 is SQVTM, CDR2 ANQGSEA. J was trimmed by 4 bases and V by 1 base; bases with no gene match: 6. The CDR3 loop spans 14 amino acids. CDR3 nucleotide sequence: TGCAGCGTTGAAGGTAATACAGGGGTCACTGAAGCTTTCTTT. Translated: CSVEGNTGVTEAFF.

The V call is TRBV27, the J call TRBJ1-2; D gene ambiguous. V lost 4 bases, J lost 5 bases, and 5 bases lay in between. This CDR3 contains 11 residues. Germline loops: CDR1 MNHEY, CDR2 SMNVEV (reference sequence). The CDR3 spells CASSSGYGYTF. In nucleotides, the CDR3 is TGTGCCAGCAGTTCGGGGTATGGCTACACCTTC.